This T cell receptor beta chain comes out of a study of T cells in Graves' hyperthyroidism and ophthalmopathy. As for the study in general: Peripheral blood samples were taken at initial diagnosis, prior to any treatment.

The TCR beta CDR3 regions underwent amplification using RNA transcripts as the source. When the TCR CDR3 underwent first-round RT-PCR, the HTBI primer set was used. Each CDR3 protein gets one entry after TCRdb re-called the multiplex PCR reads with MiXCR. The sample consists of 500,000 to 800,000 distinct CDR3 sequences, roughly 15% of them appearing once. Exclusion of a patient resulted from uncontrolled infection, other autoimmune disease, pregnancy or lactation. Sequenced sample: blood. The receptor was derived from a woman aged 45-59 years with Graves' ophthalmopathy.

CDR3 sequence: CASSDPGDSRGNSAFF. In DNA, the CDR3 is TGTGCCAGCAGTGATCCGGGCGACTCTCGGGGAAACTCAGCTTTCTTT. The rearrangement uses TRBV6-1 and TRBJ1-1; the D is unclear. The germline V and J ends were trimmed by 3 bases and 10 bases, with 24 bases remaining between them. Germline loops: CDR1 MNHNS, CDR2 SASEGT. The CDR3 is 16 amino acids.